These T cell receptor delta chains were read from a single sample in a study of Vδ1+ human thymocytes. TCRdb re-called clones from the multiplex PCR reads via CATT. The data show about 25,000 delta-chain clones, about 29% seen once. Material: Vdelta1+ gamma-delta thymocytes from the thymus. The receptors were sampled from a boy under two years old who had congenital heart surgery. The CDR3 runs from the conserved cysteine through the conserved F or W. The D gene is left open where the match is weak. Size is stated for part of the rows, as once, few or many counts, or as a class when the clone is expanded.

clone size	V gene	D gene	J gene	CDR3 DNA	CDR3 protein
medium-sized	TRDV1	TRDD3	TRDJ1	TGTGCTCTTGGGGAAGTGACTACCCAAGACTGGGGGATGTACACCGATAAACTCATCTTT	CALGEVTTQDWGMYTDKLIF
few	TRDV1	-	TRDJ1	TGTGCTCTTGGGAAACCGCGCAACACCGGTAAACTCATCTTT	CALGKPRNTGKLIF
medium-sized	TRDV1	TRDD3	TRDJ1	TGTGCTCTTGGGGAACAGTCCTACTGGGGGCCGCCGTACACCGATAAACTCATCTTT	CALGEQSYWGPPYTDKLIF
-	TRDV1	TRDD3	TRDJ1	TGTGCTCTGGCCCCAATTTACTGTGGGATACGAAGGCCCGATAAACTCATCTTT	CALAPIYCGIRRPDKLIF
-	TRDV1	TRDD3	TRDJ1	TGTGCTCTTGGGGACTTACCCAGCTGGGGGATGGCCGATAAACTCATCTTT	CALGDLPSWGMADKLIF
-	TRDV1	-	TRDJ1	TGTGCTCTTGGGGAACTCAGGGGGAGGGTCTTCAGAGACACCGATAAACTCATCTTT	CALGELRGRVFRDTDKLIF
-	TRDV1	TRDD3	TRDJ1	TGTGCTCTTGGGGAACACCTTCGGCTGGGGGATACGCTTAGAGGTCATTACACCGATAAACTCATCTTT	CALGEHLRLGDTLRGHYTDKLIF
few	TRDV1	TRDD3	TRDJ1	TGTGCTCTTGGGGAACTACGTACTGGGGGATACTACACCGATAAACTCATCTTT	CALGELRTGGYYTDKLIF
few	TRDV1	TRDD3	TRDJ2	TGTGCTCTTGGGGAAGAGGGTGACTGGGGGATACGGACGTTGACAGCACAACTCTTCTTT	CALGEEGDWGIRTLTAQLFF
-	TRDV1	TRDD2	TRDJ1	TGTGCTCTTGGGGAACCCCAGGCCTTCCTACGCCCTGGGGGGCTGTACACCGATAAACTCATCTTT	CALGEPQAFLRPGGLYTDKLIF
-	TRDV1	-	TRDJ1	TGTGCTCTTAGGGGCTTCCCCGCGAACACCGATAAACTCATCTTT	CALRGFPANTDKLIF
few	TRDV1	-	TRDJ2	TGTGCTCTTGGTGTGCCCCTCCTTTATTCTCCTGCTTTGACAGCACAACTCTTCTTT	CALGVPLLYSPALTAQLFF
-	TRDV1	TRDD3	TRDJ1	TGTGCTCTTGTACCCGGGGTCCAGGGGGTTAGGGCGTACTGGGGGCCGGAGCTCATCTTT	CALVPGVQGVRAYWGPELIF
few	TRDV1	-	TRDJ1	TGTGCTCTTGGGGACATGTTTCCTGGGGACACCGATAAACTCATCTTT	CALGDMFPGDTDKLIF
few	TRDV2	TRDD3	TRDJ1	TGTGCCTGTGACGGGCTATTTGCACTGGGGGTTCCGTACACCGATAAACTCATCTTT	CACDGLFALGVPYTDKLIF
medium-sized	TRDV1	-	TRDJ1	TGTGCTCTTACTACGCGAGACACCGATAAACTCATCTTT	CALTTRDTDKLIF
-	TRDV1	TRDD3	TRDJ1	TGTGCTCTTGGGGAACTAGGTCTCTGTACTGGGGGATACGGAGGCACCGATAAACTCATCTTT	CALGELGLCTGGYGGTDKLIF
-	TRDV2	-	TRDJ3	TGTGCCATTAGCTCCTGGGACACCCGACAGATGTTTTTC	CAISSWDTRQMFF